Here is one T cell receptor beta chain with its context. Its target antigen remains unknown. No base-level quality is on record; no much larger clone is a single base apart. The data were taken from a study of T cell changes during pregnancy in multiple sclerosis (dated by TCRdb to the late 2010s). Study-wide context: Changes in the T cell repertoire over the course of pregnancy were examined in this study in women with multiple sclerosis.

Library prep was done by the immunoSEQ multiplex PCR assay. The table comes from immuneACCESS by way of TCRdb, which keeps in-frame sequences with V and J called. Part of the clones is missing from these tables; in studies checked, under half for an unresolved V gene and the rest for unknown reasons. This sample lists 40,000 to 50,000 clones; nearly 90% were detected once. The ten largest clones capture approximately 1.2% of the sample. From the cysteine through the phenylalanine, the CDR3 covers 15 amino acids. Just CDR3 DNA is preserved here, 45 bases in frame from base 1. V sheds 1 base and J sheds 7 bases, leaving 14 bases between their ends. From the germline V gene, CDR1 is SGHTA and CDR2 is FQGNSA.

Recombination connected TRBV7-2 to TRBJ2-4; tentative D gene TRBD1, with 5 bases matching. The sample consisted of CD4+ T cells from peripheral blood mononuclear cells, taken in the first trimester of pregnancy. The receptor was derived from a female donor with multiple sclerosis, enrolled in a pregnancy study. The bases read TGTGCCAGCAGCTTAGATGGCAGGGTCATCAACATTCAGTACTTC. Its protein product is CASSLDGRVINIQYF.